This T cell receptor (beta chain) originates from a study of response to subunit inactivated influenza vaccine. Study findings and constraints: Only a handful of new T cells, the authors suggested, are recruited with each seasonal influenza vaccination.

Germline V gene data show CDR1 as SGHRS and CDR2 as YFSETQ. Trimming shortened V by 1 base and J by 0 bases, and 11 bases separated the two germline ends. The CDR3 spans 16 residues. One entry per CDR3 protein, called by TCRdb with MiXCR from the RT-PCR reads. The data contain approximately 200,000 distinct CDR3 sequences, approximately 15% of them singletons. Of note for this clonotype: Its specificity is unknown.

The source of this sequence is a man in his fifties or sixties who received an inactivated influenza vaccine. V usage is TRBV5-1 and J usage is TRBJ2-1; D is unclear. The sequenced sample was CD8+ T cells sorted from PBMCs, obtained roughly 5 days after vaccination. Here the CDR3 reads CASSLTQSSSYNEQFF. As DNA, the CDR3 is TGCGCCAGCAGCTTGACCCAATCAAGCTCCTACAATGAGCAGTTCTTC.